This T cell receptor (beta chain) was profiled in a study of metastatic and nonmetastatic thyroid tumors (TCRdb year 2020). Context from the whole study: Repertoires from peripheral blood and from tumor or nodule tissue samples of malignant and benign thyroid patients were compared. The paper's findings and limits, for the study overall: In both blood and tumor samples, malignant tumors were reported to have significantly higher TCR beta diversity than benign nodules.

Libraries were constructed by PCR. The sample was run on an Illumina HiSeq 4000. High-throughput sequencing was used to profile the CDR3 region of the TCR beta-chain in every patient. The authors processed their data as follows. Drawing on CDR3 differences between clinicopathological groups, the researchers built a classifier meant to tell apart patients with distant-metastatic papillary thyroid cancer. The Shannon index was used to assess repertoire diversity, and the Morisita-Horn index was used to assess tumor-blood repertoire similarity. TCRdb reworked the public reads: Q25 trimming with fastp, MiXCR clone assembly, productive beta chains retained. These V and J calls are TCRdb output, not the study's own analysis. The sample profile shows fewer than 35,000 clones; roughly a sixth of them were found once. The ten biggest clones cover 9.5% to 15% of the sample. None of the patients had been given any treatment before thyroid surgery. Using T-cell receptor beta sequencing, the study looked back at clinical samples from patients collected from 2012 to 2018.

The junction shows trimming of 1 base on V and 1 base on J, plus 5 bases between the germline ends. From a lookup of the germline V gene, CDR1 and CDR2 are KGHSH and LQKENI. The CDR3 has 14 amino acids, counting the end cysteine and phenylalanine. The read is trimmed to its CDR3 DNA, 42 bases read in frame from base 1. At least ten counts were recorded for this clone. What antigen it recognizes has not been identified. Base qualities were left out, and no much larger clone turns up one base away. The sequencing sample was made of blood. The receptor was derived from a male donor with papillary thyroid cancer or a benign thyroid nodule (not recorded which). Some clones in this sample may be carry-over from other donors' samples. Recombination joined TRBV18 with TRBJ2-1; the D gene is unclear. The CDR3 loop reads CASSPRGSYNEQFF. In nucleotide form, the sequence is TGTGCCAGCTCACCACGAGGTTCCTACAATGAGCAGTTCTTC.